The 28 T cell receptor delta chains in this list originate from one sample, sequenced in a study of DNA immune sequencing with unique molecular identifiers. Genomic DNA underwent 32-plex PCR targeting all 8 TRDV and 4 TRDJ genes. Adapter PCR followed two to three barcoding PCR cycles that attached a 12-nucleotide UMI. With CATT, TCRdb re-called clones from the multiplex PCR reads. The table has 2,000 or so delta-chain clones, less than 20% seen once. The sample consisted of gamma-delta T cells from PBMCs. Receptors were obtained from a human donor in good health.

The chain combines TRDV1 with TRDJ1; 9 bases agree with TRDD3. Unmatched junction bases numbered 15, after V lost 0 bases and J lost 7 bases. The length of the CDR3 is 18 residues. Germline V gives CDR1 TSWWSYY, CDR2 QGS. The CDR3 loop reads CALGELRNWGTRTSKLIF. The CDR3 region has the DNA TGTGCTCTTGGGGAACTACGAAACTGGGGGACCCGAACATCTAAACTCATCTTT.

In regard to this clone: A far more abundant clone sits one base away, making this likely a read error. This chain uses TRDV2 with TRDJ1; 8 bases fit TRDD3. Germline V lookup: CDR1 GEAIGNYY, CDR2 EKD. CDR3 length equals 17 residues. The CDR3 coding sequence is TGTGCCTGTGAATCCATACTGGGGGTTGCCTACACCGATAATCTCATCTTT. This sequence encodes CACESILGVAYTDNLIF.

As to this clone: The mismatch at residue 11 between this DNA's translation and the TCRdb protein of a much larger clone likely reflects a read error; the protein shown is translated from the DNA. The chain carries TRDV1 and TRDJ1; 10 nucleotides line up with TRDD3. After removal of 1 base from V and 0 bases from J, the junction contained 26 bases not matched to a gene. CDR1 and CDR2 (germline): TSWWSYY, QGS. The CDR3 extends over 24 amino acids. Here the CDR3 DNA reads TGTGCTCTTGGGGAACCGTCGGTCCTACTACCACGTGGGGGATACAAAGTGTACACCGATAAACTCATCTTT. Amino acids: CALGEPSVLLPRGGYKVYTDKLIF.

Concerning this clone: This likely reflects a read error, since a far larger clone is one base away. This CDR3 is also generated by other DNA sequences in the sample. J is TRDJ1 and V is TRDV1; 8 nucleotides match TRDD3. CDR3 size: 18 residues. Germline V lookup: CDR1 TSWWSYY, CDR2 QGS. The CDR3 nucleotides are TGTGCTCTTGGGTTGTCCTCAGTGTACTGGGGGGTTACCGATAAACTTATCTTT. As protein: CALGLSSVYWGVTDKLIF.

The chain has TRDV1 and TRDJ1; D might be TRDD2 (6 bases). Germline assignment: CDR1 TSWWSYY and CDR2 QGS. CDR3 length: 21 residues. Trimming shortened V by 1 base and J by 0 bases, and 27 bases separated the two germline ends. The CDR3 DNA reads as TGTGCTCTTGGGGAACCGGCCTCCTACGAGCTACGCCTAAAGTACACCGATAAACTCATCTTT. This translates into CALGEPASYELRLKYTDKLIF.

Only a few counts were recorded for this clone. With only one base between it and a far larger clone, this is likely a read error. The sample contains more than one DNA sequence encoding this CDR3. The chain joins TRDV2 to TRDJ1, with TRDD3 matching 13 bases. There are 21 residues in the CDR3. Per germline, CDR1 GEAIGNYY and CDR2 EKD. CDR3 sequence reads: CACDTISSASIPATGGYGLIF. The CDR3 DNA reads TGCGCCTGTGACACCATCTCGTCCGCATCTATCCCCGCTACTGGGGGATACGGACTCATCTTT.

This clone was detected only a few times. The chain uses TRDV2 and TRDJ1, with 7 bases lining up with TRDD3. V was clipped by 2 bases and J by 4 bases; unmatched bases: 24. CDR3 length: 20 residues. Germline-derived CDR1 and CDR2 are GEAIGNYY and EKD. CDR3 amino acids: CACDRLGEGDRTGDRDKLIF. CDR3 coding DNA: TGTGCCTGTGACAGGCTCGGGGAAGGGGACCGAACTGGGGACCGCGATAAACTCATCTTT.

Points on this clone: One base separates it from a far larger clone, so it is likely a read error. This sequence joins TRDV1 and TRDJ1, with D perhaps matching TRDD3 (8 bases). The CDR3 is made up of 21 amino acids. From germline, CDR1 is TSWWSYY and CDR2 QGS. Here the CDR3 DNA reads TGTGCTCTTGGGCAACTTTCCTACATCCTACTGGGGGTTTTGTACACCGATAAACTCATCTTT. Protein product: CALGQLSYILLGVLYTDKLIF.

In the case of this clone: A far larger clone is just one base off, so this is likely a read error. This same CDR3 is encoded by further DNA sequences in the sample. This chain joins TRDV1 and TRDJ1; D might be TRDD3 (7 bases). Germline V gene lookup returns CDR1 TSWWSYY and CDR2 QGS. V shed 0 bases and J shed 0 bases, with 35 bases lying between them. This CDR3 region has 24 residues. The CDR3 spells CALGELLYLPVVLGSIDDTDKLIF. In DNA form, the CDR3 reads TGTGCTCTTGGGGAACTTCTATACCTTCCCGTTGTACTGGGGTCTATAGATGACACCGATAAACTCATCTTT.

Worth noting for this clone: The sample carries other DNA sequences with the same CDR3. The chain couples TRDV1 to TRDJ1; 8 bases are a match to TRDD3. CDR1 is TSWWSYY, CDR2 QGS, per germline. This CDR3 spans 21 amino acids. V dropped 4 bases and J dropped 2; count of bases not matched to a gene: 24. The CDR3 protein is CALGAFPFYWGVPTVTDKLIF. The CDR3 coding sequence is TGTGCTCTTGGGGCCTTTCCGTTTTACTGGGGGGTCCCTACAGTAACCGATAAACTCATCTTT.

This clone is termed large. This chain connects TRDV2 to TRDJ3; 13 nucleotides align to TRDD3. The CDR3 covers 21 residues. With V trimmed by 1 base and J by 0 bases, 8 bases remained unmatched. From germline, CDR1 is GEAIGNYY and CDR2 EKD. The CDR3 region is CACDTGGTGGYASWDTRQMFF. In DNA form, the CDR3 reads TGTGCCTGTGACACGGGGGGTACTGGGGGATACGCCTCCTGGGACACCCGACAGATGTTTTTC.

This clone has a handful of counts. The gene calls are TRDV1 and TRDJ1; 7 nucleotides agree with TRDD3. Germline trimming cut 4 bases from V and 0 bases from J; bases unmatched to any gene: 23. CDR1 is TSWWSYY, CDR2 QGS, per germline. The CDR3 extends over 21 amino acids. CDR3 loop: CALGGPSPRVWGYLYTDKLIF. CDR3 sequence (DNA): TGTGCTCTTGGGGGACCTTCTCCTAGGGTCTGGGGGTATCTCTACACCGATAAACTCATCTTT.

This clone came up a few times. With a far larger clone one base away, a read error is the likely cause. This chain uses TRDV2 with TRDJ1, with 7 bases lining up with TRDD3. The V and J ends lost 0 bases and 0 bases, in that order; junction bases with no gene match: 9. The CDR3 extends over 17 amino acids. Germline lookup yields CDR1 GEAIGNYY and CDR2 EKD. DNA of the CDR3: TGTGCCTGTGACACCCTTACTGGGGAGCTGTACACCGATAAACTCATCTTT. Translation gives CACDTLTGELYTDKLIF.

J is TRDJ1 and V is TRDV1; 13 bases are shared with TRDD3. This CDR3 region has 28 residues. Germline V gene sequence: CDR1 TSWWSYY, CDR2 QGS. With V trimmed by 5 bases and J by 0 bases, 39 bases remained unmatched. The CDR3 DNA reads as TGTGCTCTTGGGCAATCTCCGAGTTTGGGTACTGGGGGATACGTGGGTTTGTTTATCGGTGTGTACACCGATAAACTCATCTTT. The encoded protein is CALGQSPSLGTGGYVGLFIGVYTDKLIF.

As regards this clone: A read error is the likely source, as a far larger clone sits one nucleotide away. Different DNA sequences within this sample yield the same CDR3. This sequence joins TRDV1 and TRDJ1; 8 nucleotides align to TRDD3. This CDR3 has 19 residues. Germline-derived CDR1 and CDR2 are TSWWSYY and QGS. CDR3: CALGAFYYDWGLYTDKLIF. The CDR3 DNA sequence: TGTGCTCTTGGGGCCTTCTACTACGACTGGGGGTTATACACAGATAAACTCATCTTT.

This chain uses TRDV2 with TRDJ1, with 13 bases fitting TRDD3. The CDR3 length is 21 residues. Trimming removed 2 bases from V and 5 bases from J; junction bases left unmatched: 22. Germline values: CDR1 GEAIGNYY, CDR2 EKD. CDR3 sequence reads: CACDIVASVVTGGYGSDKLIF. CDR3 DNA sequence: TGTGCCTGTGACATAGTCGCCAGTGTAGTTACTGGGGGATACGGAAGTGATAAACTCATCTTT.

This clone qualifies as medium-sized. The chain recombines TRDV2 with TRDJ3; D is ambiguous. Germline CDR1 is GEAIGNYY and CDR2 is EKD. CDR3 length: 18 residues. Deletions cut 0 bases from V and 0 bases from J, with 11 bases between. The DNA for the CDR3 is TGTGCCTGTGACACCGGTGGGTTTAGCTCCTGGGACACCCGACAGATGTTTTTC. It codes for CACDTGGFSSWDTRQMFF.

About this clone itself: A much larger clonotype is one base distant, so this may be a read error. The rearrangement joins TRDV2 to TRDJ1, with TRDD3 matching 9 bases. CDR1 is GEAIGNYY, CDR2 EKD, per germline. This CDR3 has 18 amino acids. The CDR3 nucleotides are TGTGCCTGCCACCCGGTAGGGGTGGGGGATATAAATGCCGATAGACTCATCTTT. This encodes CACHPVGVGDINADRLIF.

The CDR3 DNA follows: TGTGCTCTTGGGGAACGGCCTACGACCTTCAGTTCTGTTTACTGGGGGATTCGGTACACCGATAAACTCATCTTT. Its protein is CALGERPTTFSSVYWGIRYTDKLIF. J is TRDJ1 and V is TRDV1; 10 bases match TRDD3. The V and J ends lost 1 base and 0 bases, in that order; junction bases with no gene match: 29. CDR3 length: 25 residues. From germline, CDR1 is TSWWSYY and CDR2 QGS.

In regard to this clone: A far larger clone is one base from this, pointing to a likely read error. In the same sample, other DNA sequences code for this CDR3. J is TRDJ1 and V is TRDV2, with 9 bases lining up with TRDD3. Germline CDR1 and CDR2: GEAIGNYY and EKD. The CDR3 length is 18 residues. In DNA form, the CDR3 reads TGTGCCAGTGACACCCTACTGGGGGACCACTCTTACACCGATAAACTCATCTTT. This sequence encodes CASDTLLGDHSYTDKLIF.

The table lists this clone with a few counts. Since a far larger clone is one base different, this is likely a read error. The chain joins TRDV2 to TRDJ1, with 7 bases fitting TRDD3. The CDR3 sequence is 16 residues long. CDR1 and CDR2 from the germline V gene are GEAIGNYY and EKD. CDR3 DNA: TGTGCCTATGACTCCCTGGGGGCCGTGTACACCGATAAACTCATCTTT. Encoded protein: CAYDSLGAVYTDKLIF.

Notes on this clone: The junction shows a germline mismatch at one end, possibly a read error. The chain links TRDV1 to TRDJ1; 11 nucleotides agree with TRDD3. The CDR3 length is 20 residues. Germline V lookup: CDR1 TSWWSYY, CDR2 QGS. The CDR3 protein is CALGPRVLHPGWGIRDTLIF. DNA for the CDR3: TGTGCTCTTGGGCCAAGGGTACTCCACCCGGGGTGGGGGATACGCGATACACTCATCTTT.

This clone appeared a single time. A far larger clone is just one base off, so this is likely a read error. The chain couples TRDV1 to TRDJ1; possibly TRDD2 or TRDD3 for D (8 bases each). In germline, CDR1 is TSWWSYY, CDR2 QGS. The CDR3 totals 23 residues. V shed 0 bases and J shed 7 bases, with 39 bases lying between them. The CDR3 region is CALGELQAFLTWWGIFEGGKLIF. The CDR3 nucleotides read TGTGCTCTTGGGGAACTACAAGCCTTCCTAACGTGGTGGGGGATTTTCGAGGGAGGTAAACTCATCTTT.

In this sample, this clone is hyperexpanded. Different DNA sequences within this sample yield the same CDR3. V gene TRAV38-2/DV8 combines with J gene TRDJ1, with TRDD3 matching over 12 bases. Germline loops: CDR1 TSESDYY, CDR2 QEAYKQQN. There are 16 residues in the CDR3. J gave up 3 bases and V 7 bases, and 10 bases lay outside the gene matches. The CDR3 nucleotides read TGTGCTTATTGCCTTCCTACTGGGGGATACCCCGATAAACTCATCTTT. Amino acids: CAYCLPTGGYPDKLIF.

This clone has just a few counts. The CDR3 loop is CACDTLGYGDGAADKLIF. CDR3 bases: TGTGCCTGTGACACCCTGGGATACGGGGATGGGGCGGCCGATAAACTCATCTTT. This chain joins TRDV2 and TRDJ1, with 8 bases matching TRDD3. The CDR3 consists of 18 residues. Per germline, CDR1 GEAIGNYY and CDR2 EKD. The V segment lost 0 bases and the J segment 3 bases; nucleotides outside the gene matches: 14.

The rearrangement joins TRDV2 to TRDJ1; TRDD3 matches at 10 bases. After removal of 0 bases from V and 3 bases from J, the junction contained 12 bases not matched to a gene. Per the germline V gene, CDR1 is GEAIGNYY and CDR2 is EKD. The length of the CDR3 is 18 residues. This CDR3 reads CACDTVTEYWGISDKLIF. The CDR3 region has the DNA TGTGCCTGTGACACCGTTACCGAATACTGGGGGATTTCCGATAAACTCATCTTT.

The V and J genes are TRDV1 and TRDJ1; no clear D. V lost 2 bases, J lost 7 bases, and 20 bases lay in between. The CDR3 is 16 residues long. The V gene's germline CDR1 is TSWWSYY and CDR2 QGS. CDR3 residues: CALGETARRGVPKLIF. CDR3 nucleotides: TGTGCTCTTGGGGAAACCGCTCGGAGAGGTGTGCCTAAACTCATCTTT.

For this clone: It differs at one base from a far larger clone, so likely a read error. V and J are TRDV2 and TRDJ1, with TRDD3 matching 8 bases. V gave up 1 base and J gave up 2 bases; unmatched junction bases: 14. CDR3 length: 18 amino acids. The germline CDR1 and CDR2 sequences are GEAIGNYY and EKD. The DNA for the CDR3 is TGTGCCTGTGACACTATTACTGCTTCTTTGGGGGATACCGATAAACTCATCTTT. Residues: CACDTITASLGDTDKLIF.